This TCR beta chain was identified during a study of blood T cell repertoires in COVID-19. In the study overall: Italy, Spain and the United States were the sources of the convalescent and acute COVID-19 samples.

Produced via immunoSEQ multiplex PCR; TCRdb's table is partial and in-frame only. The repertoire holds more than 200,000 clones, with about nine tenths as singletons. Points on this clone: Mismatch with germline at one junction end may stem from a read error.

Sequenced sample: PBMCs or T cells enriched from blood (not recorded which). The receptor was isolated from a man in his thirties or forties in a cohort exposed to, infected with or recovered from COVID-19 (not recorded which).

CDR3 residues: CASSSSSGHVYEQHF. The DNA of the CDR3 is TGTGCCAGCAGTTCAAGTTCGGGACACGTCTACGAGCAGCACTTC. The V call is TRBV6-5, the J call TRBJ2-7; D perhaps matches TRBD1 (6 bases). CDR3 size: 15 residues. Germline V CDR1 and CDR2: MNHEY, SVGAGI.